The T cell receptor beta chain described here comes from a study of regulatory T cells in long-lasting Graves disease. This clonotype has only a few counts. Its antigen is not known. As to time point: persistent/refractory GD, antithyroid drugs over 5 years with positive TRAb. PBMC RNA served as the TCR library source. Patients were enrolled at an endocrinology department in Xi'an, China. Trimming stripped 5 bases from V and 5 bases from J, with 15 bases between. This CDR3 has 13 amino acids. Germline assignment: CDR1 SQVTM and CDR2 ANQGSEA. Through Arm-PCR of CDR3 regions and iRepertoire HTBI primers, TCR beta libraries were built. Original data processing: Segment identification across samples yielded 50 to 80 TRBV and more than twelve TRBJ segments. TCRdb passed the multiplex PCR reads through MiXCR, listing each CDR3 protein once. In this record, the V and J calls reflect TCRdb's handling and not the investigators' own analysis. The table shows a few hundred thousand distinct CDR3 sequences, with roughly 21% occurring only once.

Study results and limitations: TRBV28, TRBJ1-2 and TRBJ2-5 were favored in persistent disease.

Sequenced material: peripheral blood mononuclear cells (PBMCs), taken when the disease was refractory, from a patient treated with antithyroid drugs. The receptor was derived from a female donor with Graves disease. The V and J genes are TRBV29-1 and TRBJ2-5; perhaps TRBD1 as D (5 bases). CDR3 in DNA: TGCAGCGTTAGACAGCGAACACTTGAGACCCAGTACTTC. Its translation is CSVRQRTLETQYF.